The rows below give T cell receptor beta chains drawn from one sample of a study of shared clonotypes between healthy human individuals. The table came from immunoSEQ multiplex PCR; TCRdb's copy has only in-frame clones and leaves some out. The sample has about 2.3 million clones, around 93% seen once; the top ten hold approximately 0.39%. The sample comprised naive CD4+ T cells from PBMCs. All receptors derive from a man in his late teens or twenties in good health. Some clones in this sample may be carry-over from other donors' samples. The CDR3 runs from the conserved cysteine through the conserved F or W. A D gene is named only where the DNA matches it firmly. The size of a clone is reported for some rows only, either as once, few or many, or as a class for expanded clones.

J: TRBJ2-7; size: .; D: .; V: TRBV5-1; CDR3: CASGGTDGRLPYEQYF; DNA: TGCGCCAGCGGAGGGACGGATGGACGCCTCCCCTACGAGCAGTACTTC
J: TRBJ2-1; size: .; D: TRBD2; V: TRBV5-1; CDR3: CASSRRTSGRGAVSYNEQFF; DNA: TGCGCCAGCAGTCGGAGGACTAGCGGGAGGGGGGCCGTCTCCTACAATGAGCAGTTCTTC
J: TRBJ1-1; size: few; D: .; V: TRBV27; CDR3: CASSLGADTEAFF; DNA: TGTGCCAGCAGTTTAGGGGCAGACACTGAAGCTTTCTTT
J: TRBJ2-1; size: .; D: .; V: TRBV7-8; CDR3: CASSRGGKVNEQFF; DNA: TGTGCCAGCAGCCGGGGTGGCAAGGTCAATGAGCAGTTCTTC
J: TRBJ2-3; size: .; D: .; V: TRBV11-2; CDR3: CASSLSRYTQYF; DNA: TGTGCCAGCAGCTTAAGCCGATATACGCAGTATTTT
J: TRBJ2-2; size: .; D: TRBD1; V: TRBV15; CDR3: CATSRVFLGGLNTGELFF; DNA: TGTGCCACCAGCAGAGTATTCTTAGGGGGCCTGAACACCGGGGAGCTGTTTTTT
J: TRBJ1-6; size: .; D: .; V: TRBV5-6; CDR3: CASSANGYYNSPLHF; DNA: TGTGCCAGCAGTGCCAACGGATACTATAATTCACCCCTCCACTTT
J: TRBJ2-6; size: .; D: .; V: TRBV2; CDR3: CASSEIGAGANVLTF; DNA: TGTGCCAGCAGTGAAATAGGGGCTGGGGCCAACGTCCTGACTTTC
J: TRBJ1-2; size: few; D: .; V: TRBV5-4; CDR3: CASSLGQDRNYGYTF; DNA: TGTGCCAGCAGCTTGGGGCAGGATCGTAACTATGGCTACACCTTC
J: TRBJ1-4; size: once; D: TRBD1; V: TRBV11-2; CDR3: CASSSGQGTEKLFF; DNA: TGTGCCAGCAGCTCAGGACAGGGGACCGAAAAACTGTTTTTT
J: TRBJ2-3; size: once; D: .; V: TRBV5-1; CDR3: CASSPMDSLYTDTQYF; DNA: TGCGCCAGCAGCCCAATGGACAGCCTTTACACAGATACGCAGTATTTT
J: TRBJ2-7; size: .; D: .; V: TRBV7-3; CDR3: CASSLQPDGYEQYF; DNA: TGTGCCAGCAGCCTCCAGCCGGACGGCTACGAGCAGTACTTC
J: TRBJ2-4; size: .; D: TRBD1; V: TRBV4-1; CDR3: CASSNPGQGAKNIQYF; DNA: TGCGCCAGCAGCAATCCGGGACAGGGGGCCAAAAACATTCAGTACTTC
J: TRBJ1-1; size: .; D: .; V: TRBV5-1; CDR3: CASSLKDRNTEAFF; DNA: TGCGCCAGCAGCTTGAAGGACAGGAACACTGAAGCTTTCTTT
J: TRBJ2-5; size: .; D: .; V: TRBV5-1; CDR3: CASSLGTAQETQYF; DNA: TGCGCCAGCAGCTTGGGGACAGCTCAAGAGACCCAGTACTTC
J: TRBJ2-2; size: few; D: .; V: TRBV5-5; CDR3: CASSLGPNTGELFF; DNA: TGTGCCAGCAGCTTAGGTCCGAACACCGGGGAGCTGTTTTTT
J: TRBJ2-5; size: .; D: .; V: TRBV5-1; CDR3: CASSMWGGTKETQYF; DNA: TGCGCCAGCAGCATGTGGGGCGGAACCAAAGAGACCCAGTACTTC
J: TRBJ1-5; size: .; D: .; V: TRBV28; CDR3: CASRPTSATYSNQPQHF; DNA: TGTGCCAGCAGACCTACCTCAGCTACTTATAGCAATCAGCCCCAGCATTTT
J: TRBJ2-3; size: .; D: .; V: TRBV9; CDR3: CASSPGTVTDTQYF; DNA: TGTGCCAGCAGCCCCGGGACCGTCACAGATACGCAGTATTTT
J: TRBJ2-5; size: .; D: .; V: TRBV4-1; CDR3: CASSQAPSETQYF; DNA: TGCGCCAGCAGCCAAGCTCCATCAGAGACCCAGTACTTC
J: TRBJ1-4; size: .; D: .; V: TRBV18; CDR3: CASSNFGGTNEKLFF; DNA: TGTGCCAGCTCGAATTTTGGGGGAACTAATGAAAAACTGTTTTTT
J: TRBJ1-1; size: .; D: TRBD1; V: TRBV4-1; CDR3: CASSQAGTGGVSEAFF; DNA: TGCGCCAGCAGCCAAGCCGGTACAGGGGGCGTCTCTGAAGCTTTCTTT
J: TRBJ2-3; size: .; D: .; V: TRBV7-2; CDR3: CASSLQGTDTQYF; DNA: TGTGCCAGCAGCCTCCAGGGGACAGATACGCAGTATTTT
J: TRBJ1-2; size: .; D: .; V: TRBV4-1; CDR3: CASSIRDTNYGYTF; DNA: TGCGCCAGCAGCATTCGGGACACTAACTATGGCTACACCTTC
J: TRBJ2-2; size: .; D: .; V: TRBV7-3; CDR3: CASSLGLNGELFF; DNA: TGTGCCAGCAGCCTAGGCCTTAACGGGGAGCTGTTTTTT
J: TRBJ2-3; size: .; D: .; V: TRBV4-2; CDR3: CASSQVAANTDTQYF; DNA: TGTGCCAGCAGCCAAGTAGCGGCTAACACAGATACGCAGTATTTT
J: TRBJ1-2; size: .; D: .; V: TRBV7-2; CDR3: CASSQTGYGYTF; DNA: TGTGCCAGCAGTCAAACAGGCTATGGCTACACCTTC
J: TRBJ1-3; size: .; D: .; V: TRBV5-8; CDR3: CASSLVGRGNTIYF; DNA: TGTGCCAGCAGCTTGGTTGGAAGAGGAAACACCATATATTTT
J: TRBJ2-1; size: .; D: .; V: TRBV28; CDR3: CASSRWRSPKNEQFF; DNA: TGTGCCAGCAGCAGGTGGCGGAGTCCTAAGAATGAGCAGTTCTTC
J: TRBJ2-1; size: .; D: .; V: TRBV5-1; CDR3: CASSLEFGRRSSYNEQFF; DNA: TGCGCCAGCAGCTTGGAATTTGGGCGAAGAAGCTCCTACAATGAGCAGTTCTTC
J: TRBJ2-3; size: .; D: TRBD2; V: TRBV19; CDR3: CASSIQGPGLAGGPDTQYF; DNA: TGTGCCAGTAGTATTCAAGGACCGGGACTAGCGGGAGGTCCAGATACGCAGTATTTT
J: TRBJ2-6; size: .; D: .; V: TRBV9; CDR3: CASSVVSTGANVLTF; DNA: TGTGCCAGCAGCGTAGTAAGTACTGGGGCCAACGTCCTGACTTTC
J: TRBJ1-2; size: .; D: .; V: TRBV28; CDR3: CASSLRDYGYTF; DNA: TGTGCCAGCAGTTTACGGGATTATGGCTACACCTTC
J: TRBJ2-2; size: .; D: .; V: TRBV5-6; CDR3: CASSLLDGVGELFF; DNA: TGTGCCAGCAGCTTACTAGACGGGGTAGGGGAGCTGTTTTTT
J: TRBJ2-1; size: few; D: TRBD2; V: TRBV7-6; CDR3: CASSLAGGQPYNEQFF; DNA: TGTGCCAGCAGCTTAGCGGGAGGGCAGCCCTACAATGAGCAGTTCTTC